Sequencing of this T cell receptor (beta chain) was carried out in a study of T cell responses to AZD1222 COVID-19 vaccine. Overall study context: Both about-4-week and about-12-week second-dose recipients were combined. Regarding the study as a whole: Most donors were white British and more were female, and clonal diversity was possibly underestimated. Reportedly, nearly half the spike-specific TCRs target unmutated variant regions.

In the case of this clone: What it binds is not known.

V gave up 3 bases and J gave up 6 bases, with 6 bases separating them. Per germline, CDR1 LGHNT and CDR2 FRNRAP. The CDR3 runs to 12 residues. Data came from immunoSEQ multiplex PCR; TCRdb stores just in-frame clones and leaves some out. The sample lists about 150,000 clones; about 94% were seen once. Sequences were derived from peripheral blood, sampled on day 0 of AZD1222 vaccination. This receptor was identified in an adult in good health. The gene calls are TRBV12-5 and TRBJ1-5; D not resolved. CDR3 sequence: CASGFLGQPQHF. DNA for the CDR3: TGTGCTAGTGGTTTTTTGGGTCAGCCCCAGCATTTT. Full variable domain (outside the CDR3, taken from reference TRBV12-5 and TRBJ1-5): DARVTQTPRHKVTEMGQEVTMRCQPILGHNTVFWYRQTMMQGLELLAYFRNRAPLDDSGMPKDRFSAEMPDATLATLKIQPSEPRDSAVYFCASGFLGQPQHFGDGTRLSIL.